This T cell receptor beta chain emerged from a study of blood T cell repertoires in COVID-19. Turning to the study itself: The United States, Italy and Spain were the sources of the acute and convalescent COVID-19 samples. PBMCs, B-cell-depleted T cells, or T cells were the source of the cDNA or gDNA that made up the material.

In the study's own analysis: Counts of nucleated cells, estimated from reference gene primer amplification, were obtained. Method: immunoSEQ multiplex PCR; TCRdb's copy keeps in-frame clones and lacks some. V and J calls and clone size come straight from that table; D and trimming were deduced from the DNA. The table lists around 55,000 clones, 75% to 95% of them singletons. Per the germline V gene, CDR1 is SGHTA and CDR2 is FQGTGA. The V gene lost 6 bases and the J gene lost 8 bases, with 17 bases spanning the gap. There are 14 residues in the CDR3. This receptor was obtained from a human donor with active COVID-19. The donor label of this sample is uncertain. Specimen: peripheral blood. The chain has TRBV7-3 and TRBJ2-1; tentative D call: TRBD1 (5 bases). In nucleotides, the CDR3 is TGTGCCAGCAGGTTCGACCAGGGTAAGGATGAGCAGTTCTTC. Its protein is CASRFDQGKDEQFF.